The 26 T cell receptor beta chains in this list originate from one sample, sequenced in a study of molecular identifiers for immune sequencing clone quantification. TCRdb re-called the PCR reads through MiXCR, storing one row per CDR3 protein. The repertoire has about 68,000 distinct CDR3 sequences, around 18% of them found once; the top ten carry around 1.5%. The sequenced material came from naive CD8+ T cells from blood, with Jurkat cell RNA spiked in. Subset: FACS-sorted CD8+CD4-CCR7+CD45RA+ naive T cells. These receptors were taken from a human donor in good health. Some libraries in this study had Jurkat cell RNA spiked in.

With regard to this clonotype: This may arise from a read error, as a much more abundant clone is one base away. Here the CDR3 reads CASGPADYRTDTQYF. The CDR3, as DNA: TGTGCCAGCGGTCCCGCGGACTACCGAACAGATACGCAGTATTTT. V gene TRBV28 combines with J gene TRBJ2-3; D possibly corresponds to TRBD2 (6 bases). Germline-derived CDR1 and CDR2 are MDHEN and SYDVKM. V lost 8 bases and J lost 3, with 18 bases in between. The CDR3 is 15 amino acids.

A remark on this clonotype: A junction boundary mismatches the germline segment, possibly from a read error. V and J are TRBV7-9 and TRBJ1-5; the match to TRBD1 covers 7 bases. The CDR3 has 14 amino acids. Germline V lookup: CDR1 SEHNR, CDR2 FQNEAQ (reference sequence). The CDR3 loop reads CASSPGQPNRPQHF. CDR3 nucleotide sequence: TGTGCCAGCAGCCCGGGACAGCCCAATCGGCCCCAGCATTTT.

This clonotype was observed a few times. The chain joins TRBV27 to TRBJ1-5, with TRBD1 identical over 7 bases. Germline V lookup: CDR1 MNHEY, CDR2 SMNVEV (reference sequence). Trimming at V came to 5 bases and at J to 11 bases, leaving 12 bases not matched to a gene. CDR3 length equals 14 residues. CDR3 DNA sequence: TGTGCCAGCAGTCCAGGGACAGCCACCGTCTCCCAGCATTTT. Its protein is CASSPGTATVSQHF.

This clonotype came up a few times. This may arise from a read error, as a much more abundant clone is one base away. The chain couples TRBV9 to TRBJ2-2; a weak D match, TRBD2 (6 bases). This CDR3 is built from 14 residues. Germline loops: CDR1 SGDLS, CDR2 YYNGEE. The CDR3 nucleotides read TGTGCCAGCAGCCCGGCAGGGAACACCGGGGGGCTGTTTTTT. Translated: CASSPAGNTGGLFF.

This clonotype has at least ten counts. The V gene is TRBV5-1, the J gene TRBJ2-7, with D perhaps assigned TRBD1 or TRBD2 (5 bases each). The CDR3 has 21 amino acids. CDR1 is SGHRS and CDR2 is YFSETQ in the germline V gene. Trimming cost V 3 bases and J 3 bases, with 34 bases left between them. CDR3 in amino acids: CASSYERGRDAFAGIGYEQYF. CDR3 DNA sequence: TGCGCCAGCAGCTATGAGCGTGGCCGGGACGCCTTCGCCGGGATCGGCTACGAGCAGTACTTC.

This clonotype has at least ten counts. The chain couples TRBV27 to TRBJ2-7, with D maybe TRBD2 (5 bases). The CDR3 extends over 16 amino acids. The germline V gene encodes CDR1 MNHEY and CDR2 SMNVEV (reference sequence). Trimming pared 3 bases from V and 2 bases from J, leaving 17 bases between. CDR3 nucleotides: TGTGCCAGCAGTTTGATCCCAGCGGAGGTCCCCTACGAGCAGTACTTC. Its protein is CASSLIPAEVPYEQYF.

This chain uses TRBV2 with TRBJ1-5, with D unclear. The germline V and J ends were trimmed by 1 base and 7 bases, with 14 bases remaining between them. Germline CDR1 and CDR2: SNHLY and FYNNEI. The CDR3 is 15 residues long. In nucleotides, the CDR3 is TGTGCCAGCAGTGAAGGGCCCGCGGGCTTGCAGCCCCAGCATTTT. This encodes CASSEGPAGLQPQHF.

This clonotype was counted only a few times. DNA for the CDR3: TGCAGTGCTAGCGGGGGGTTTAGCTCCTACGAGCAGTACTTC. Residues: CSASGGFSSYEQYF. V gene TRBV20-1 combines with J gene TRBJ2-7; 7 bases align to TRBD2. In germline, CDR1 is DFQATT, CDR2 SNEGSKA (reference sequence). Trimming cost V 3 bases and J 0 bases; bases outside gene matches: 5. The CDR3 contains 14 residues.

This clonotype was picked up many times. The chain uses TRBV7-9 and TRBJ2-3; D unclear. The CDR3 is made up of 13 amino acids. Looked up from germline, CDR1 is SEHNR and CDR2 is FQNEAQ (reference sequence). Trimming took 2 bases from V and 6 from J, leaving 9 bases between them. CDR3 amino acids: CASSLTPEDTQYF. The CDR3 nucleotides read TGTGCCAGCAGCTTAACCCCCGAGGATACGCAGTATTTT.

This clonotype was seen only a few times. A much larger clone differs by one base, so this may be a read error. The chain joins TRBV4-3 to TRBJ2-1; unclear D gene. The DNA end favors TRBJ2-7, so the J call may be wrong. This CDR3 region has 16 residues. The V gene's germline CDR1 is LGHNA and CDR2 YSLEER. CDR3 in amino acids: CASSQDRDSLYNEQYF. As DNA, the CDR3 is TGCGCCAGCAGCCAAGATCGCGACTCACTGTACAATGAGCAGTACTTC.

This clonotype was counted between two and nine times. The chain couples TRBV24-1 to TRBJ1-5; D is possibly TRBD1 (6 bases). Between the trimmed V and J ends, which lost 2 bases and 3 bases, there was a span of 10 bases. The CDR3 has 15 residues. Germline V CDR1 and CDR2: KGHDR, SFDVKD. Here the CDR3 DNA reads TGTGCCACCAGTGATTCGGACAGTTTCAATCAGCCCCAGCATTTT. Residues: CATSDSDSFNQPQHF.

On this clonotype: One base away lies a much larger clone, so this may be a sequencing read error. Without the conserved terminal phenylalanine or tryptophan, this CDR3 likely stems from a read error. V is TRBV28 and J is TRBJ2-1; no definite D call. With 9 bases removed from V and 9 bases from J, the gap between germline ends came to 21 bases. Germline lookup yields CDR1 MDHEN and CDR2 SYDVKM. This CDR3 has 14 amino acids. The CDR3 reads CASTLSLIMGEQFL. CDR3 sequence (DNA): TGTGCCAGTACTTTATCCCTGATAATGGGTGAGCAGTTCCTC.

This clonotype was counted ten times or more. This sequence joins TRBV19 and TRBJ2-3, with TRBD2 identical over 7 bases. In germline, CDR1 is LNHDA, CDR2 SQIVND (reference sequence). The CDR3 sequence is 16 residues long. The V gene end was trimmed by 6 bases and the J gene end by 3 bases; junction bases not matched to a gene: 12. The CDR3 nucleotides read TGTGCCAGTAGCGGATTAGCGGGCACCGGTACAGATACGCAGTATTTT. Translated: CASSGLAGTGTDTQYF.

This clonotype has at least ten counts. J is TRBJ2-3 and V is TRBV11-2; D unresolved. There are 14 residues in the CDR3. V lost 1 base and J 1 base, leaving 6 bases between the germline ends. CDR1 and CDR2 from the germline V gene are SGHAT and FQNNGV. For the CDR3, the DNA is TGTGCCAGCAGCTTAGTTGACCGCACAGATACGCAGTATTTT. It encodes CASSLVDRTDTQYF.

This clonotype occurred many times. The CDR3: CASSQRYRGETQYF. CDR3 sequence (DNA): TGCGCCAGCAGCCAAAGGTATAGGGGTGAGACCCAGTACTTC. This sequence joins TRBV4-1 and TRBJ2-5, with a tentative D call TRBD1 (5 bases). Germline-derived CDR1 and CDR2 are MGHRA and YSYEKL. V was shortened by 2 bases and J by 5 bases, with 12 bases between the two germline ends. The CDR3 extends over 14 amino acids.

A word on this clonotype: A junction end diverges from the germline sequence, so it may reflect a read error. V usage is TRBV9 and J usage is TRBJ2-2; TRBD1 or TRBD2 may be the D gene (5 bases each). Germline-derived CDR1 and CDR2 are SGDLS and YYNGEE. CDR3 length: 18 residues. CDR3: CASGAGPFQGQNTGELFF. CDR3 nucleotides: TGCGCCAGCGGCGCTGGCCCCTTCCAGGGTCAAAACACCGGGGAGCTGTTTTTT.

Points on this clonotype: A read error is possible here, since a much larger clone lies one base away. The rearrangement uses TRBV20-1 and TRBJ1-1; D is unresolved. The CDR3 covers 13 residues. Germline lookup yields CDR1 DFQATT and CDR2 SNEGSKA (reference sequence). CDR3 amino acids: CSARDIRRDRALF. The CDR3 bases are TGCAGTGCTAGAGATATAAGGAGGGATCGAGCTCTCTTT.

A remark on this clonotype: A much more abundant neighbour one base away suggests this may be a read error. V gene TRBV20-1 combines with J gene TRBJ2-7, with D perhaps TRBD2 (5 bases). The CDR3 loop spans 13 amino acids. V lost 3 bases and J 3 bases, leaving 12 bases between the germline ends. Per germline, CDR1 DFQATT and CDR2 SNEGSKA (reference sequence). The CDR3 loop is CSASARRGYEQYF. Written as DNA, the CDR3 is TGCAGTGCTAGTGCCCGACGGGGCTACGAGCAGTACTTC.

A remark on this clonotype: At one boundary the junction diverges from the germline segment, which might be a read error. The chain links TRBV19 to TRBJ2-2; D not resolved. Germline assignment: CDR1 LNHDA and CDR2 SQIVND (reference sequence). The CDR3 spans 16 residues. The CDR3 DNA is TGTGCCAGTAGCAGGTCAGCGTTCGCGAACAGCGGGGAGCTGTTTTTT. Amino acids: CASSRSAFANSGELFF.

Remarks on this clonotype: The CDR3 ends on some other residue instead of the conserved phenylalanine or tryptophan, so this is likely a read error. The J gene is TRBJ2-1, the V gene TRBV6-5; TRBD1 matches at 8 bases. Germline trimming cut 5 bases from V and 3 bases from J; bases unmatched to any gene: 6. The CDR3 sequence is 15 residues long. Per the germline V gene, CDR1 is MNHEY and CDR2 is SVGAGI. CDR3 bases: TGTGCCAGCAGTCTCTCCGGGACAGGCTACAATGAGCAGTTCTCC. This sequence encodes CASSLSGTGYNEQFS.

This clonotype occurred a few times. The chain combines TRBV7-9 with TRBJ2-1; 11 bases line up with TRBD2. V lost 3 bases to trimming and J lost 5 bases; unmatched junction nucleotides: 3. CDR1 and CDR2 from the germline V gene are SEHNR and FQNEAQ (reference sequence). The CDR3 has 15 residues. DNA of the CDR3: TGTGCCAGCAGCTTGACGACTAGCGGGGACAATGAGCAGTTCTTC. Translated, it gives CASSLTTSGDNEQFF.

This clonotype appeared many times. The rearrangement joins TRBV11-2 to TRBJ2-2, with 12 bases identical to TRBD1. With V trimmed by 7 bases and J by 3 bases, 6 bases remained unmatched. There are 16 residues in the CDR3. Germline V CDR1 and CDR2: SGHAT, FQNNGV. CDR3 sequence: CASTAGQGAYTGELFF. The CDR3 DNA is TGTGCCAGCACCGCGGGACAGGGGGCTTACACCGGGGAGCTGTTTTTT.

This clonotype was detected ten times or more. CDR3 amino acids: CSARDFAGAVAEQYF. The CDR3 DNA reads TGCAGTGCTAGAGATTTTGCAGGGGCGGTGGCCGAGCAGTACTTC. The gene calls are TRBV20-1 and TRBJ2-7, with D possibly being TRBD1 (6 bases). V was pared by 0 bases and J by 6 bases, with 18 bases between. This CDR3 is 15 amino acids long. Germline loops: CDR1 DFQATT, CDR2 SNEGSKA (reference sequence).

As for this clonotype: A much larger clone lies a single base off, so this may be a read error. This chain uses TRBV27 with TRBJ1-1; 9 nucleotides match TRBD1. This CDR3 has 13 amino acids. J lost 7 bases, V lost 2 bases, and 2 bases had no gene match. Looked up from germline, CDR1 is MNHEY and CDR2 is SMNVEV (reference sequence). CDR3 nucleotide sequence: TGTGCCAGCAGTTTAGGGACAGGGATTGAAGCTTTCTTT. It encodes CASSLGTGIEAFF.

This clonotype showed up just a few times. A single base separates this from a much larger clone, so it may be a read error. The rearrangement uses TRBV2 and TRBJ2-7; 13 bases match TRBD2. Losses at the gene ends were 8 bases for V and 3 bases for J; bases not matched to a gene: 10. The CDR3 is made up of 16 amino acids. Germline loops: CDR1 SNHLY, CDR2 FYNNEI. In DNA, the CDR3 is TGTGCCAGCGGACTAACTAGCGGGAGGGCCGGCTACGAGCAGTACTTC. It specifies CASGLTSGRAGYEQYF. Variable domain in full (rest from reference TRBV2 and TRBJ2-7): EPEVTQTPSHQVTQMGQEVILRCVPISNHLYFYWYRQILGQKVEFLVSFYNNEISEKSEIFDDQFSVERPDGSNFTLKIRSTKLEDSAMYFCASGLTSGRAGYEQYFGPGTRLTVT.

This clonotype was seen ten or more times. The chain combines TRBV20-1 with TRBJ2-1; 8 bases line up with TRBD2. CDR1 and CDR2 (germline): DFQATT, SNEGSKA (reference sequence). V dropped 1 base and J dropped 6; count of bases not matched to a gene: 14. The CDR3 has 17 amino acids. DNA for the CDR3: TGCAGTGCTAGAGCTTACCTACTAGCGGATCTACGCAATGAGCAGTTCTTC. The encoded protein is CSARAYLLADLRNEQFF.